This T cell receptor (beta chain) was recovered during a study of T cell clones after liver transplantation. On the study more broadly: Tolerance: complete withdrawal held at least one year, liver enzymes staying within twice normal. Blood was drawn pre-transplant, before withdrawal, and after full or failed withdrawal.

TCRdb keeps only in-frame clones here, not all; method: immunoSEQ multiplex PCR. The sample lists more than 75,000 clones, around four fifths occurring once. Thawed unstimulated PBMCs were FACS-sorted by CD3, CD4 and CD8 into two populations. The length of the CDR3 is 15 residues. V lost 3 bases, J lost 1 base, and 12 bases lay in between. In germline, CDR1 is KGHSH, CDR2 LQKENI. Sequences were derived from CD4+ T cells from blood, sampled 46 months after liver transplant. The sequence was collected from a human patient who received a liver transplant. Certain T cells may be donor cells from the graft. V usage is TRBV18 and J usage is TRBJ1-1, with a possible D match to TRBD1 (5 bases). The CDR3: CASSPAGHENTEAFF. CDR3 in DNA: TGTGCCAGCTCACCCGCCGGACATGAGAACACTGAAGCTTTCTTT.